These 18 T cell receptor beta chains came from one sample sequenced in a study of T-cell memory formation after mild COVID-19 (dated by TCRdb to 2020 to 2023). Library method: 5' RACE. Sequencing was carried out with an Illumina NovaSeq 6000. The public reads were quality trimmed at Q25 with fastp and then assembled into clones with MiXCR by TCRdb, keeping productive beta chains. CDR3 protein duplicates are merged, each entry listing the most common genes and DNA. The sample table shows about 340,000 distinct CDR3 sequences, and roughly 21% are seen once. About an eighth of the sample is taken by the ten largest. The specimen sequenced was PBMCs or a T cell subset sorted from them (not recorded which). Every receptor here comes from an adult woman who had mild COVID-19 (a few samples of this study predate the infection). The sample titles of this study are shuffled in the database, so cell type and time point are left out; the donor was told from shared clones.

The CDR3 nucleotides are TGTGCCAGCAGTTACTCGACCGGGCTAGCGGGAGTGACGAATGAGCAGTTCTTC. Translation gives CASSYSTGLAGVTNEQFF. V gene TRBV6-5 combines with J gene TRBJ2-1, with 10 bases that match TRBD2. The ends lost 0 bases at V and 7 bases at J; junction bases unmatched: 12. The germline CDR1 and CDR2 sequences are MNHEY and SVGAGI. The CDR3 covers 18 residues.

V is TRBV4-1 and J is TRBJ1-2; D is uncertain. This CDR3 has 17 residues. Germline values: CDR1 MGHRA, CDR2 YSYEKL. Trimming pared 1 base from V and 5 bases from J, leaving 20 bases between. The CDR3 nucleotides read TGCGCCAGCAGCCAAGGTCTAGGAGTAGGCCTTAGTTATGGCTACACCTTC. Translation gives CASSQGLGVGLSYGYTF.

CDR3 residues: CSAKRGRVSYEQYF. The CDR3 bases are TGCAGTGCGAAGCGGGGTCGGGTTTCCTACGAGCAGTACTTC. The chain recombines TRBV20-1 with TRBJ2-7; 7 bases are shared with TRBD2. With 6 bases clipped from V and 1 base from J, the junction kept 9 bases outside the gene matches. Germline-derived CDR1 and CDR2 are DFQATT and SNEGSKA (reference sequence). The CDR3 runs 14 residues.

As for this clonotype: The junction differs from germline at one of its ends, possibly a read error. The chain employs TRBV29-1 and TRBJ1-1; TRBD1 might be the D (6 bases). Germline values: CDR1 SQVTM, CDR2 ANQGSEA. The CDR3 consists of 11 residues. CDR3 sequence: CSVEVYRVTIF. In DNA form, the CDR3 reads TGCAGCGTTGAAGTTTACAGGGTTACGATTTTT.

This clonotype was seen only a few times. The chain employs TRBV4-1 and TRBJ1-2; TRBD1 is a possible D gene (5 bases). V was pared by 3 bases and J by 0 bases, with 14 bases between. This CDR3 comprises 16 residues. Germline-derived CDR1 and CDR2 are MGHRA and YSYEKL. CDR3 nucleotide sequence: TGCGCCAGCAGCCAGGGGACTGGGAGAGCTAACTATGGCTACACCTTC. This codes for CASSQGTGRANYGYTF.

This clonotype was counted only a few times. The chain is built from TRBV9 and TRBJ2-3; no firm D call. The germline V gene has CDR1 SGDLS and CDR2 YYNGEE. Trimming removed 0 bases at V and 4 bases at J, with 9 bases between. The CDR3 is 14 amino acids. This CDR3 reads CASSVVERPDTQYF. Here the CDR3 DNA reads TGTGCCAGCAGCGTAGTTGAGCGCCCAGATACGCAGTATTTT.

This sequence joins TRBV11-2 and TRBJ2-5; D is unresolved. V gave up 1 base and J gave up 0 bases, with 6 bases separating them. In germline, CDR1 is SGHAT, CDR2 FQNNGV. CDR3 length equals 14 residues. The CDR3 nucleotides are TGTGCCAGCAGCTTAGTCCCGTACCAAGAGACCCAGTACTTC. Translating gives CASSLVPYQETQYF.

There are a few counts of this clonotype. The rearrangement uses TRBV7-9 and TRBJ2-5; TRBD2 agrees at 7 bases. The ends lost 4 bases at V and 5 bases at J; junction bases unmatched: 10. CDR3 length: 15 amino acids. Per the germline V gene, CDR1 is SEHNR and CDR2 is FQNEAQ (reference sequence). The CDR3 reads CASSSRTRAEETQYF. In DNA form, the CDR3 reads TGTGCCAGCAGCTCGAGGACTAGGGCTGAGGAGACCCAGTACTTC.

This clonotype was counted a few times. The J gene is TRBJ2-2, the V gene TRBV11-2, with D possibly matching TRBD2 (6 bases). This CDR3 spans 14 amino acids. CDR1 is SGHAT, CDR2 FQNNGV, per germline. The V end was cut by 8 bases, the J end by 1 base, with 11 bases between. CDR3 sequence reads: CASRGWENTGELFF. In DNA, the CDR3 is TGTGCCAGCCGGGGGTGGGAGAACACCGGGGAGCTGTTTTTT. Based on the CDR3 plus reference TRBV11-2 and TRBJ2-2, the full variable domain is EAGVAQSPRYKIIEKRQSVAFWCNPISGHATLYWYQQILGQGPKLLIQFQNNGVVDDSQLPKDRFSAERLKGVDSTLKIQPAKLEDSAVYLCASRGWENTGELFFGEGSRLTVL.

This clonotype was seen only a few times. The V gene is TRBV11-2, the J gene TRBJ2-3; 7 bases align to TRBD1. Germline CDR1 reads SGHAT; CDR2 reads FQNNGV. CDR3 size: 15 residues. J was trimmed by 10 bases and V by 5 bases; bases with no gene match: 15. The CDR3 loop is CASSPLPTGQAPQYF. The DNA of the CDR3 is TGTGCCAGCAGCCCACTGCCAACTGGACAGGCGCCGCAGTATTTT.

This clonotype appeared a few times. The chain couples TRBV4-1 to TRBJ2-1; D ambiguous. The CDR3 is 15 amino acids. Germline V gene lookup returns CDR1 MGHRA and CDR2 YSYEKL. Trimming took off 5 bases at V and 7 bases at J, with 18 bases between the two ends. CDR3 coding DNA: TGCGCCAGCAGCTCCCGCAGCAACAATTATAATGAGCAGTTCTTC. It is translated as CASSSRSNNYNEQFF.

This clonotype turned up a few times. The rearrangement links TRBV30 to TRBJ1-6; no reliable D call. V gave up 2 bases and J gave up 10 bases, with 12 bases separating them. Germline V gene lookup returns CDR1 GTSNPN and CDR2 SVGIG (reference sequence). The CDR3 length is 13 residues. Here the CDR3 reads CAWSPTTQSPLHF. CDR3 DNA sequence: TGTGCCTGGAGTCCCACCACCCAATCACCCCTCCACTTT. Full variable domain (remainder filled in from reference TRBV30 and TRBJ1-6): SQTIHQWPATLVQPVGSPLSLECTVEGTSNPNLYWYRQAAGRGLQLLFYSVGIGQISSEVPQNLSASRPQDRQFILSSKKLLLSDSGFYLCAWSPTTQSPLHFGNGTRLTVT.

This clonotype was seen a handful of times. The CDR3 DNA reads TGCGCCAGCAGCCAGGACAGAGAAGGCGAGCAGTACTTC. Translated, it gives CASSQDREGEQYF. The chain has TRBV4-3 and TRBJ2-7; D may be TRBD1 (6 bases). The CDR3 covers 13 residues. Germline values: CDR1 LGHNA, CDR2 YSLEER. The V gene lost 3 bases and the J gene lost 6 bases, with 12 bases spanning the gap.

This clonotype was detected only a few times. This rearrangement joins TRBV12-3 or TRBV12-4 to TRBJ2-1, with 15 nucleotides matching TRBD2. The CDR3 extends over 19 amino acids. Trimming cost V 4 bases and J 7 bases; bases outside gene matches: 14. Written as DNA, the CDR3 is TGTGCCAGCAGTTCCCTACGGACTAGCGGGAGGGCCCTAGGGAATGAGCAGTTCTTC. Its protein product is CASSSLRTSGRALGNEQFF.

This clonotype turned up a few times. The CDR3 protein is CASSTEGNEQFF. The CDR3 DNA is TGTGCCAGCAGCACTGAGGGGAATGAGCAGTTCTTC. V is TRBV7-9 and J is TRBJ2-1; D is possibly TRBD1 or TRBD2 (5 bases each). Germline loops: CDR1 SEHNR, CDR2 FQNEAQ (reference sequence). V was clipped by 5 bases and J by 7 bases, with 9 bases between them. The CDR3 is 12 residues long. Based on the CDR3 plus reference TRBV7-9 and TRBJ2-1, the full variable domain is DTGVSQNPRHKITKRGQNVTFRCDPISEHNRLYWYRQTLGQGPEFLTYFQNEAQLEKSRLLSDRFSAERPKGSFSTLEIQRTEQGDSAMYLCASSTEGNEQFFGPGTRLTVL.

The rearrangement links TRBV3-1 to TRBJ2-5; 7 bases are shared with TRBD2. CDR1 LGHDT and CDR2 YNNKEL come from the germline V gene (reference sequence). The CDR3 spans 11 residues. V shed 4 bases, J shed 10 bases, and the junction held 3 bases outside the gene matches. CDR3 DNA: TGTGCCAGCAGCCTCCGGGACTACCAGTACTTC. Its protein is CASSLRDYQYF.

The CDR3 sequence: CASSDRDRGGYGYTF. CDR3 in DNA: TGTGCCAGCAGCGACCGGGACAGGGGTGGCTATGGCTACACCTTC. This chain joins TRBV7-8 and TRBJ1-2, with TRBD1 matching over 10 bases. This CDR3 region has 15 residues. V was clipped by 5 bases and J by 4 bases; unmatched bases: 7. Germline V lookup: CDR1 SGHVS, CDR2 FQNEAQ.

The chain is built from TRBV11-3 and TRBJ2-5; TRBD1 is a possible D gene (5 bases). The CDR3 has 16 residues. CDR1 and CDR2 (germline): SGHNT, YENEEA. Trimming removed 2 bases at V and 4 bases at J, with 17 bases between. CDR3 sequence reads: CASSLSPGRAGETQYF. CDR3 DNA: TGTGCCAGCAGCTTATCCCCTGGCAGGGCAGGAGAGACCCAGTACTTC.